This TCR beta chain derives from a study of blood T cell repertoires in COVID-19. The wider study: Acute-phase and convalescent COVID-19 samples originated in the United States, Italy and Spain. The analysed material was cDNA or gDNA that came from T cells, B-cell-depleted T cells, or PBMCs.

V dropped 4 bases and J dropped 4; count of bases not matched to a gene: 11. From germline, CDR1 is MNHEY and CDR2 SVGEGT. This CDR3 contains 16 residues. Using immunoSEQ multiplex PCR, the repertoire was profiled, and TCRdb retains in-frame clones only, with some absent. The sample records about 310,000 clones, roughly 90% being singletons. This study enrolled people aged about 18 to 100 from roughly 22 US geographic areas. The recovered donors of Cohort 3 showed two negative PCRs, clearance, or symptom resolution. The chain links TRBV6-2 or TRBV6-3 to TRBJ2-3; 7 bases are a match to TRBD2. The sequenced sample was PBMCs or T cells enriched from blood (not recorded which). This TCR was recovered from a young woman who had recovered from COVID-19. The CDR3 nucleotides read TGTGCCAGCAGTTCTTTTAACGGGAGGACGGCAGATACGCAGTATTTT. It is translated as CASSSFNGRTADTQYF.